This TCR beta chain was found in a study of CD4 T cells in relation to SARS-CoV-2 and coronaviruses. Study-wide context: PBMCs were cultured with antigen for roughly nine days before TCR beta sequencing.

The unexposed donors gave CD4+ T cells in about 2011-2018, prior to COVID-19. CD4+ T cells were isolated from the cells after around eleven days of culture. Concerning this clone itself: Its antigen is currently unknown.

TCRdb's copy holds only in-frame clones and misses some; the assay was immunoSEQ multiplex PCR. The table has 20,000 or so clones, around three quarters seen once. CDR1 is SGHRS, CDR2 YFSETQ, per germline. Trimming took 0 bases from V and 3 from J, leaving 13 bases between them. The CDR3 contains 16 residues. This receptor was obtained from a human donor in good health. Sequenced input: CD4+ T cells from PBMCs, cultured in vitro. The rearrangement uses TRBV5-1 and TRBJ2-1; D may be TRBD2 (5 bases). CDR3 sequence reads: CASSLGPGNGYNEQFF. CDR3 nucleotide sequence: TGCGCCAGCAGCTTGGGTCCGGGGAATGGCTACAATGAGCAGTTCTTC.